This passage covers 6 T cell receptor beta chains from one sample sequenced in a study of T cells in Graves' hyperthyroidism and ophthalmopathy. The CDR3 regions of TCR beta were amplified from RNA transcripts. The HTBI set primed first-round TCR CDR3 RT-PCR. Each CDR3 protein gets one entry after TCRdb re-called the multiplex PCR reads with MiXCR. The sample contains fewer than 400,000 distinct CDR3 sequences, roughly 17% of which appear only once. The specimen sequenced was blood. These receptors all come from a man younger than 40 with Graves' hyperthyroidism.

The rearrangement links TRBV28 to TRBJ2-1; TRBD2 matches at 11 bases. The J segment lost 5 bases and the V segment lost 6 bases, leaving 12 bases of the junction unmatched. Germline values: CDR1 MDHEN, CDR2 SYDVKM. This CDR3 region has 17 residues. CDR3 in DNA: TGTGCCAGCAGCCAGATCAATCTAGCGGGAGGAAACAATGAGCAGTTCTTC. Translated: CASSQINLAGGNNEQFF.

In its sample, this clonotype was seen many times. The chain is built from TRBV30 and TRBJ2-1; TRBD1 agrees at 8 bases. The CDR3 is made up of 13 amino acids. The J segment lost 9 bases and the V segment lost 3 bases, leaving 7 bases of the junction unmatched. The V gene's germline CDR1 is GTSNPN and CDR2 SVGIG (reference sequence). The chain's CDR3 is CAWSRQGPGEQFF. CDR3 DNA sequence: TGTGCCTGGAGCAGACAGGGGCCGGGTGAGCAGTTCTTC.

The sample holds many counts of this clonotype. This chain uses TRBV29-1 with TRBJ1-1; no clear D gene. The CDR3 is 14 residues long. The V and J ends lost 8 bases and 0 bases respectively, with 16 bases between them. CDR1 is SQVTM and CDR2 is ANQGSEA in the germline V gene. CDR3 loop: CSLGRQYMNTEAFF. The CDR3 bases are TGCAGCCTCGGGCGGCAATATATGAACACTGAAGCTTTCTTT. Supplemented by reference TRBV29-1 and TRBJ1-1, the full variable domain reads SAVISQKPSRDICQRGTSLTIQCQVDSQVTMMFWYRQQPGQSLTLIATANQGSEATYESGFVIDKFPISRPNLTFSTLTVSNMSPEDSSIYLCSLGRQYMNTEAFFGQGTRLTVV.

This clonotype was recorded at least ten times. The limits of the CDR3 on the DNA are not certain, so only TCRdb's listed CDR3 is given. V usage is TRBV20-1 and J usage is TRBJ2-1; TRBD2, the D gene given by the table, was not confirmed from the DNA. The V gene's germline CDR1 is DFQATT and CDR2 SNEGSKA (reference sequence). Ends included, the CDR3 has 13 residues. The CDR3 loop reads CSTSGLANNEQFF.

This clonotype was counted ten times or more. The genes are TRBV5-1 and TRBJ2-1; 12 bases agree with TRBD2. With V trimmed by 5 bases and J by 10 bases, 13 bases remained unmatched. The CDR3 runs to 16 residues. Germline CDR1 reads SGHRS; CDR2 reads YFSETQ. The CDR3 region is CASRRPTSGRIEEQFF. CDR3 DNA: TGCGCCAGCAGGAGGCCAACTAGCGGGAGGATAGAGGAGCAGTTCTTC.

The chain joins TRBV5-1 to TRBJ1-5, with D hard to call. The CDR3 is 16 amino acids. The germline gives CDR1 SGHRS, CDR2 YFSETQ. With 0 bases removed from V and 0 bases from J, the gap between germline ends came to 10 bases. The CDR3 coding sequence is TGCGCCAGCAGCTTGGCTCCCTTGGCTAGCAATCAGCCCCAGCATTTT. Residues: CASSLAPLASNQPQHF.